Following are 16 T cell receptor beta chains from one sample sequenced in a study of T cells after yellow fever vaccination. MiXCR, run by TCRdb on the 5' RACE reads, gives a single entry per CDR3 protein. The table has hundreds of thousands of distinct CDR3 sequences, around 4% seen once; the top ten hold 20% to 30%. Here the sequenced sample was PBMCs, taken on the day of the yellow fever booster vaccination. Receptors originate from a young man who received the YFV17D yellow fever vaccine.

This clonotype was seen at least ten times. This CDR3 reads CASSLRRGSGNIQYF. The DNA of the CDR3 is TGTGCCAGCAGTTTACGACGGGGAAGCGGAAACATTCAGTACTTC. V is TRBV12-3 or TRBV12-4 and J is TRBJ2-4, with a tentative D call TRBD2 (5 bases). V dropped 2 bases and J dropped 6 bases, with 14 bases sitting between them. This CDR3 has 15 residues.

This clonotype was counted at least ten times. The chain has TRBV27 and TRBJ2-7, with D uncertain. V lost 3 bases and J lost 5, with 14 bases in between. From germline, CDR1 is MNHEY and CDR2 SMNVEV (reference sequence). CDR3 length: 14 residues. The CDR3 loop reads CASSLMPGDNEQYV. For the CDR3, the DNA is TGTGCCAGCAGTTTGATGCCTGGGGATAACGAGCAGTACGTC.

This clonotype was observed a handful of times. The chain is built from TRBV5-6 and TRBJ2-7, with 7 bases that match TRBD1. This CDR3 is built from 14 residues. Germline CDR1 SGHDT, CDR2 YYEEEE. With V trimmed by 5 bases and J by 2 bases, 7 bases remained unmatched. CDR3 sequence reads: CASRKTGNAYEQYF. The CDR3 bases are TGTGCCAGCAGAAAGACAGGGAATGCCTACGAGCAGTACTTC.

This clonotype was found many times. J is TRBJ2-7 and V is TRBV7-2, with D possibly being TRBD1 or TRBD2 (6 bases each). Trimming took off 5 bases at V and 6 bases at J, with 14 bases between the two ends. The CDR3 covers 13 residues. CDR1 is SGHTA, CDR2 FQGNSA, per germline. The CDR3 sequence: CASSLARGPEQYF. The CDR3 DNA follows: TGTGCCAGCAGCCTCGCTCGGGGGCCCGAGCAGTACTTC.

This clonotype has a handful of counts. V is TRBV6-2 or TRBV6-3 and J is TRBJ1-2; D not certain. The V gene lost 2 bases and the J gene lost 2 bases, with 15 bases spanning the gap. Germline assignment: CDR1 MNHEY and CDR2 SVGEGT. This CDR3 has 16 residues. The CDR3 DNA reads TGTGCCAGCAGTTACATGTTGCCGAGATTCAACTATGGCTACACCTTC. The encoded protein is CASSYMLPRFNYGYTF.

This clonotype was counted between two and nine times. This sequence joins TRBV10-3 and TRBJ2-5, with D perhaps TRBD2 (6 bases). Germline assignment: CDR1 ENHRY and CDR2 SYGVKD. This CDR3 is 14 amino acids long. Trimming took off 8 bases at V and 1 base at J, with 14 bases between the two ends. In DNA form, the CDR3 reads TGTGCCATCGGGGACTCTAATAGCCAAGAGACCCAGTACTTC. Amino acids: CAIGDSNSQETQYF.

This clonotype came up a few times. V and J are TRBV5-6 and TRBJ2-5; 8 bases align to TRBD2. CDR1 and CDR2 (germline): SGHDT, YYEEEE. J gave up 2 bases and V 4 bases, and 7 bases lay outside the gene matches. This CDR3 comprises 15 residues. The CDR3 region has the DNA TGTGCCAGCAGCGAGGGGGGACTAGAACAAGAGACCCAGTACTTC. Encoded protein: CASSEGGLEQETQYF.

There are many counts of this clonotype. V and J are TRBV4-3 and TRBJ1-6; 7 positions match TRBD1. The CDR3 extends over 16 amino acids. Per the germline V gene, CDR1 is LGHNA and CDR2 is YSLEER. V trimming: 0 bases; J trimming: 7 bases; junction bases outside the gene matches: 6. CDR3 DNA sequence: TGCGCCAGCAGCCAAGATGAGGGGGCAGGGAATTCACCCCTCCACTTT. Encoded protein: CASSQDEGAGNSPLHF.

The V gene is TRBV9, the J gene TRBJ1-2; 7 nucleotides agree with TRBD1. Unmatched junction bases numbered 11, after V lost 4 bases and J lost 5 bases. CDR1 and CDR2 (germline): SGDLS, YYNGEE. The CDR3 extends over 15 amino acids. CDR3 protein: CASSPPGTVFYGYTF. In DNA, the CDR3 is TGTGCCAGCAGCCCCCCGGGGACAGTTTTTTATGGCTACACCTTC. Together with reference TRBV9 and TRBJ1-2, the CDR3 gives the full variable domain: DSGVTQTPKHLITATGQRVTLRCSPRSGDLSVYWYQQSLDQGLQFLIQYYNGEERAKGNILERFSAQQFPDLHSELNLSSLELGDSALYFCASSPPGTVFYGYTFGSGTRLTVV.

V and J are TRBV6-2 or TRBV6-3 and TRBJ1-3; the D is unclear. This CDR3 comprises 16 residues. Germline V gene sequence: CDR1 MNHEY, CDR2 SVGEGT. V shed 8 bases and J shed 2 bases, with 19 bases lying between them. The CDR3 loop reads CASYYSPGVPGNTIYF. CDR3 DNA sequence: TGTGCCAGCTACTACTCGCCGGGAGTTCCTGGAAACACCATATATTTT.

This clonotype appeared a few times. This chain connects TRBV5-5 to TRBJ2-5; TRBD1 or TRBD2 may be the D gene (5 bases each). The CDR3 totals 16 residues. Germline loops: CDR1 SGHKS, CDR2 YYEKEE (reference sequence). Trimming left V 4 bases short and J 4 bases short, with 20 bases between. CDR3 loop: CASSTHSGRVGETQYF. In DNA, the CDR3 is TGTGCCAGCAGCACACATTCGGGACGGGTTGGAGAGACCCAGTACTTC.

The V and J genes are TRBV6-6 and TRBJ2-1, with TRBD1 matching over 10 bases. Germline V gives CDR1 MNHNY, CDR2 SVGAGI (reference sequence). With V trimmed by 1 base and J by 6 bases, 27 bases remained unmatched. This CDR3 is built from 23 residues. CDR3 region: CASSYCPCDHRDRDRGIANEQFF. As DNA, the CDR3 is TGTGCCAGCAGTTACTGCCCATGCGACCATCGCGACCGGGACAGGGGAATTGCCAATGAGCAGTTCTTC.

This clonotype was detected ten times or more. V and J are TRBV19 and TRBJ1-1; possible D gene TRBD1, 5 bases. Germline V CDR1 and CDR2: LNHDA, SQIVND (reference sequence). The V gene lost 10 bases and the J gene lost 3 bases, with 9 bases spanning the gap. The CDR3 covers 11 residues. CDR3 residues: CATRRDTEAFF. The CDR3 bases are TGTGCCACCCGCAGGGACACTGAAGCTTTCTTT.

This clonotype was counted many times. The V gene is TRBV12-3 or TRBV12-4, the J gene TRBJ1-1, with 8 bases matching TRBD1. This CDR3 has 16 residues. V shed 6 bases and J 5 bases; nucleotides not matched to a gene: 14. This CDR3 reads CASRDTGGMVWTEAFF. The CDR3 region has the DNA TGTGCCAGCAGGGATACAGGGGGGATGGTGTGGACTGAAGCTTTCTTT.

This clonotype was detected ten times or more. The chain links TRBV6-5 to TRBJ1-2; D perhaps matches TRBD1 (6 bases). Trimming stripped 4 bases from V and 2 bases from J, with 11 bases between. Germline assignment: CDR1 MNHEY and CDR2 SVGAGI. CDR3 size: 14 residues. CDR3 amino acids: CASSWDNENYGYTF. The CDR3 DNA reads as TGTGCCAGCAGTTGGGACAACGAAAACTATGGCTACACCTTC.

This clonotype showed up just a few times. V and J are TRBV6-5 and TRBJ1-5; 12 bases align to TRBD1. CDR1 and CDR2 from the germline V gene are MNHEY and SVGAGI. The CDR3 is 17 amino acids. The trim removed 5 bases at V and 2 bases at J, leaving 7 bases unmatched. The CDR3 spells CASSTGTGGTGNQPQHF. For the CDR3, the DNA is TGTGCCAGCAGTACGGGGACAGGGGGCACGGGCAATCAGCCCCAGCATTTT.